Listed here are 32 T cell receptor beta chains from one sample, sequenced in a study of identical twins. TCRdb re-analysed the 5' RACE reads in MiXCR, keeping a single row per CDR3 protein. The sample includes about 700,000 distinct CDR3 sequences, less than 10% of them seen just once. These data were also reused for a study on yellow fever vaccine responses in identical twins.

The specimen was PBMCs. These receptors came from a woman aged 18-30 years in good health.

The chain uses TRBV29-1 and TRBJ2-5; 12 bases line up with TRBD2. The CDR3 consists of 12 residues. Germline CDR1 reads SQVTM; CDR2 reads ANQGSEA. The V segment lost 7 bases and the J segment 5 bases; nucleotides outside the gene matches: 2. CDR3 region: CSASGRGETQYF. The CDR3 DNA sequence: TGCAGCGCTAGCGGGAGGGGGGAGACCCAGTACTTC. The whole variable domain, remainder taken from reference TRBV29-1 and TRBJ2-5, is SAVISQKPSRDICQRGTSLTIQCQVDSQVTMMFWYRQQPGQSLTLIATANQGSEATYESGFVIDKFPISRPNLTFSTLTVSNMSPEDSSIYLCSASGRGETQYFGPGTRLLVL.

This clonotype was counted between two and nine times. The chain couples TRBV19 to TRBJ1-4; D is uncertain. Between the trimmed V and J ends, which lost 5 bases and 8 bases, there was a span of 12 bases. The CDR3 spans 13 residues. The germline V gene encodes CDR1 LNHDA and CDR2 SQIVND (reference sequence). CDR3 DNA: TGTGCCAGTAGTGTCGTTCCCGAGGAAAAACTGTTTTTT. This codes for CASSVVPEEKLFF.

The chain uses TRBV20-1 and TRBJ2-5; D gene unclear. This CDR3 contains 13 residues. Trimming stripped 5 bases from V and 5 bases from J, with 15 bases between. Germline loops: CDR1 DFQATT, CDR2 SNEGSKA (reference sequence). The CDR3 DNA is TGCAGTGCTTGGACCGGACCTGGGGAGACCCAGTACTTC. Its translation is CSAWTGPGETQYF.

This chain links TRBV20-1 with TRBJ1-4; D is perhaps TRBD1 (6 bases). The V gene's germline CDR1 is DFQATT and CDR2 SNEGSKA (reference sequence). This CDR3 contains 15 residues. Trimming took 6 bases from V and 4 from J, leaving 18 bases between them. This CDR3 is CSANRGQGLNEKLFF. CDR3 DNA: TGCAGTGCCAATCGGGGGCAGGGCCTTAATGAAAAACTGTTTTTT.

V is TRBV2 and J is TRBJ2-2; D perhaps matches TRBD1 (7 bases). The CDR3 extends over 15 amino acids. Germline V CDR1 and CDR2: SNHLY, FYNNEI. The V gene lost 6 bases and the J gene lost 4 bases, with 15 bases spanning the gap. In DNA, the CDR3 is TGTGCCAGCAGCGCCGGCAGGGGGGTCACCGGGGAGCTGTTTTTT. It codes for CASSAGRGVTGELFF.

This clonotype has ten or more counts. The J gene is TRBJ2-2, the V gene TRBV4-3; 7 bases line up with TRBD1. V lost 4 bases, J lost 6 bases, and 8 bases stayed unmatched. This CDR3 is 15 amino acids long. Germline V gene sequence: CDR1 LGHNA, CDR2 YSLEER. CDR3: CASSRSRGGAGELFF. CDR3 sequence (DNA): TGCGCCAGCAGCCGAAGCCGAGGGGGCGCCGGGGAGCTGTTTTTT.

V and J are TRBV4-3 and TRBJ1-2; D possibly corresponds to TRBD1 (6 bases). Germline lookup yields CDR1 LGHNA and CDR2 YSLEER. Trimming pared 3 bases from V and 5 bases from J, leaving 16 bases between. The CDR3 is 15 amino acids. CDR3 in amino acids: CASSQGIGGGYGYTF. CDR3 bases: TGCGCCAGCAGCCAGGGGATTGGGGGCGGTTATGGCTACACCTTC.

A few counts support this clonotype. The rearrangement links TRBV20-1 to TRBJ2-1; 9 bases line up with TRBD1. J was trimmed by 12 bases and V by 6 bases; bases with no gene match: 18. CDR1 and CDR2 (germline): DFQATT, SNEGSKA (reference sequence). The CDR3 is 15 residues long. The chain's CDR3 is CSALAGTGQIWGQFF. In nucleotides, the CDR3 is TGCAGTGCGTTGGCCGGGACAGGGCAAATATGGGGGCAGTTCTTC.

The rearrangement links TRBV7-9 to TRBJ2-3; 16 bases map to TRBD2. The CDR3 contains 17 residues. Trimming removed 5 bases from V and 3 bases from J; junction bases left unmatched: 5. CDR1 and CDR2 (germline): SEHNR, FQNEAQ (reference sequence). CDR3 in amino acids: CASSPGTSGGETDTQYF. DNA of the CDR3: TGTGCCAGCAGCCCCGGGACTAGCGGGGGGGAAACAGATACGCAGTATTTT.

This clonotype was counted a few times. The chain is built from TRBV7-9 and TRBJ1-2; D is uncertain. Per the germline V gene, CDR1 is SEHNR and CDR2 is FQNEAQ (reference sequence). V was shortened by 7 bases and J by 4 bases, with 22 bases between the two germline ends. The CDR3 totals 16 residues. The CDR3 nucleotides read TGTGCCAGCACCCCCCTAAGTGGGATCCTCCGCTATGGCTACACCTTC. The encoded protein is CASTPLSGILRYGYTF.

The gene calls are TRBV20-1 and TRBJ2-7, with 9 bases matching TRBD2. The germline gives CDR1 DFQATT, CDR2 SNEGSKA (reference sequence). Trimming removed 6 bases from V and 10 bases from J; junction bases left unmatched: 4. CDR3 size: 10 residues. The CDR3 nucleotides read TGCAGTGCCTATAGCGGGAGTCAGTACTTC. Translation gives CSAYSGSQYF.

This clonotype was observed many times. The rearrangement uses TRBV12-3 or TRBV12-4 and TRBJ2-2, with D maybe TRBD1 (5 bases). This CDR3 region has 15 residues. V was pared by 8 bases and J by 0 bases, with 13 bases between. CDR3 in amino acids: CASLQGPTNTGELFF. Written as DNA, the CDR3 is TGTGCCAGCCTCCAGGGCCCCACGAACACCGGGGAGCTGTTTTTT.

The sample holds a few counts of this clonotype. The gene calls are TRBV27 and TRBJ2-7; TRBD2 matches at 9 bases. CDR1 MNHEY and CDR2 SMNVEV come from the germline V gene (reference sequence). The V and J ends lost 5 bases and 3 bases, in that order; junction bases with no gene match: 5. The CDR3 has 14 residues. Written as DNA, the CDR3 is TGTGCCAGCAGTCTGCGGGGGGGCCTCTACGAGCAGTACTTC. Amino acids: CASSLRGGLYEQYF.

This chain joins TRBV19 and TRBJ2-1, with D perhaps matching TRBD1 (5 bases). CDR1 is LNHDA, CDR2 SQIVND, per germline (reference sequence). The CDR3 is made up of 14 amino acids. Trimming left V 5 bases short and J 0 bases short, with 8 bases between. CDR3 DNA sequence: TGTGCCAGTAGTGACAGACCCTCCTACAATGAGCAGTTCTTC. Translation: CASSDRPSYNEQFF.

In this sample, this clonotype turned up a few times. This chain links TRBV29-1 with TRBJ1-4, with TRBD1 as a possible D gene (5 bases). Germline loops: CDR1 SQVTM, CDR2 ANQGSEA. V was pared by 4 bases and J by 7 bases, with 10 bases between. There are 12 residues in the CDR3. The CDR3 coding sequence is TGCAGCGTTGCTGGGGCAGGTGAAAAACTGTTTTTT. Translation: CSVAGAGEKLFF. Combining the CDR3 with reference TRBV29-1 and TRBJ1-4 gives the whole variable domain SAVISQKPSRDICQRGTSLTIQCQVDSQVTMMFWYRQQPGQSLTLIATANQGSEATYESGFVIDKFPISRPNLTFSTLTVSNMSPEDSSIYLCSVAGAGEKLFFGSGTQLSVL.

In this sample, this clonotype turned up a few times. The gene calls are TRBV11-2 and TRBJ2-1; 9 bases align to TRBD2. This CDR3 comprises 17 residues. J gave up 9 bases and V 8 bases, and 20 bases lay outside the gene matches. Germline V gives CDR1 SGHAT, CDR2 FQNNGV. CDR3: CASASQEWLAGFREQFF. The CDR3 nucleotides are TGTGCCAGCGCCTCCCAAGAATGGCTAGCGGGATTCCGTGAGCAGTTCTTC.

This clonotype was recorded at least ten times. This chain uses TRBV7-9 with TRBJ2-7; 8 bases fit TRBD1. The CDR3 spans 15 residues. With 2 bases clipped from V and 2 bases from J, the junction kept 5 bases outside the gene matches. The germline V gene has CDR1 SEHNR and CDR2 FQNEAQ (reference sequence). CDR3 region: CASSLSAGGPYEQYF. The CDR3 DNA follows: TGTGCCAGCAGCTTATCGGCAGGGGGCCCCTACGAGCAGTACTTC. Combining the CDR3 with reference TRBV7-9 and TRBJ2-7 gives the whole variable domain DTGVSQNPRHKITKRGQNVTFRCDPISEHNRLYWYRQTLGQGPEFLTYFQNEAQLEKSRLLSDRFSAERPKGSFSTLEIQRTEQGDSAMYLCASSLSAGGPYEQYFGPGTRLTVT.

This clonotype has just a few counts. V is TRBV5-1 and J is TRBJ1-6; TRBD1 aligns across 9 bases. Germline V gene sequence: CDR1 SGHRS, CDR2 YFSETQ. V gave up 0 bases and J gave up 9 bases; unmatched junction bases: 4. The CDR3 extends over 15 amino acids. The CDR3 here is CASSLGDRDASPLHF. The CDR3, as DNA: TGCGCCAGCAGCTTGGGGGACAGGGACGCTTCACCCCTCCACTTT.

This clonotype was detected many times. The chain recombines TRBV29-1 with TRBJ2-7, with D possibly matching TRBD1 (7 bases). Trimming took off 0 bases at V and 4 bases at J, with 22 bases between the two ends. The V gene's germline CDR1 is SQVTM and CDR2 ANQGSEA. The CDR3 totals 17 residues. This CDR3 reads CSVEDCIRARGDYEQYF. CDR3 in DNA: TGCAGCGTTGAAGACTGTATCAGGGCCAGGGGGGATTACGAGCAGTACTTC.

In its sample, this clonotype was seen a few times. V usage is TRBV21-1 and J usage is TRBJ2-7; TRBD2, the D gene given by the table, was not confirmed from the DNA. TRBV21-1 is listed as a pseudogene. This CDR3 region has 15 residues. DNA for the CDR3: TGTGCCAGCAGCAAAAGGGCCCAATCGAGCTACGAGCAGTACTTC. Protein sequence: CASSKRAQSSYEQYF.

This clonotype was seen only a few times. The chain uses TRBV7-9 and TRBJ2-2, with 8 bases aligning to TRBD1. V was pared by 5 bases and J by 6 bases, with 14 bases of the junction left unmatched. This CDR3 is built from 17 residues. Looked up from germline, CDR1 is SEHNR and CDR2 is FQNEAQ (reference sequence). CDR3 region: CASSPVVAGGLPGELFF. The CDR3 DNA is TGTGCCAGCAGCCCGGTCGTGGCAGGGGGCCTTCCCGGGGAGCTGTTTTTT.

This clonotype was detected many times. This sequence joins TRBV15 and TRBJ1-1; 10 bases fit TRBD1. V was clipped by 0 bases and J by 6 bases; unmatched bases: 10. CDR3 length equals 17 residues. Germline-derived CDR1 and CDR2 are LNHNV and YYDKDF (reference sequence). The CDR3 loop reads CATSRDSGQGGLAEAFF. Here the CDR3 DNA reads TGTGCCACCAGCAGAGATTCTGGACAGGGGGGCCTTGCTGAAGCTTTCTTT.

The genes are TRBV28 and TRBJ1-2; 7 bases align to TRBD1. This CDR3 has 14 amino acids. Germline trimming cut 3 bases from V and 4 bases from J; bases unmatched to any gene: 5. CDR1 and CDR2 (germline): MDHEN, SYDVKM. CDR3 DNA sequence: TGTGCCAGCAGTTTGACAGGGACTGGCTATGGCTACACCTTC. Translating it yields CASSLTGTGYGYTF.

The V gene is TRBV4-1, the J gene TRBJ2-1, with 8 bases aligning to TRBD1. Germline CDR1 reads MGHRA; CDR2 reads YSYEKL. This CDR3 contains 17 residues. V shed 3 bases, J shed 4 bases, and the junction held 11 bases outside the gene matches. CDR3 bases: TGCGCCAGCAGCCATCACGAGGGACAGGACCCTTACAATGAGCAGTTCTTC. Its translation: CASSHHEGQDPYNEQFF.

The CDR3 sequence is CASPANLNTEAFF. The DNA of the CDR3 is TGTGCCAGCCCGGCGAACCTGAACACTGAAGCTTTCTTT. This chain joins TRBV6-6 and TRBJ1-1; no reliable D call. In germline, CDR1 is MNHNY, CDR2 SVGAGI (reference sequence). With 8 bases removed from V and 0 bases from J, the gap between germline ends came to 10 bases. The CDR3 length is 13 residues.

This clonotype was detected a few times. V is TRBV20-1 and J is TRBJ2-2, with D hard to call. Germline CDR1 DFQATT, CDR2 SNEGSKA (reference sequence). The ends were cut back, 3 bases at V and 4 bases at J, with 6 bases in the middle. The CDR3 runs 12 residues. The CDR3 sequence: CSASRITGELFF. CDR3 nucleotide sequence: TGCAGTGCTAGCCGGATCACCGGGGAGCTGTTTTTT.

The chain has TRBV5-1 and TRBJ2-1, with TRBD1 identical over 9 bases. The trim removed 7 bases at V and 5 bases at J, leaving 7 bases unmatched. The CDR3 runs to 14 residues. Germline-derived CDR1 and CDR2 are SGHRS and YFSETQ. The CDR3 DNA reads TGCGCCAGCGAAACAGGGGGCCCCAACAATGAGCAGTTCTTC. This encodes CASETGGPNNEQFF.

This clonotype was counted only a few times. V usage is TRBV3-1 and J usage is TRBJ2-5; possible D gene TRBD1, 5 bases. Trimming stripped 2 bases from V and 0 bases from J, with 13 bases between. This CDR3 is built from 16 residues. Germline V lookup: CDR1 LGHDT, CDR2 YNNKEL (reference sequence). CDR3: CASSQRGNPYQETQYF. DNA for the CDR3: TGTGCCAGCAGCCAAAGGGGTAATCCGTACCAAGAGACCCAGTACTTC.

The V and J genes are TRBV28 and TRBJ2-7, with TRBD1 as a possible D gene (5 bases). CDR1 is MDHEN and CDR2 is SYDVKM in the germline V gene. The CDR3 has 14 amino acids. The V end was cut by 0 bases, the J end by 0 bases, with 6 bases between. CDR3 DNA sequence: TGTGCCAGCAGTTTATGGACAGCCTCCTACGAGCAGTACTTC. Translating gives CASSLWTASYEQYF.

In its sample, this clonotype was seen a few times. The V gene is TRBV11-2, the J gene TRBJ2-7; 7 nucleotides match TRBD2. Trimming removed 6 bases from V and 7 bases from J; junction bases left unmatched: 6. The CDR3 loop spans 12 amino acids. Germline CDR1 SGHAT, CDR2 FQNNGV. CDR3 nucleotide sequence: TGTGCCAGCAGGGCGGGAGTGTGGGAGCAGTACTTC. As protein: CASRAGVWEQYF.

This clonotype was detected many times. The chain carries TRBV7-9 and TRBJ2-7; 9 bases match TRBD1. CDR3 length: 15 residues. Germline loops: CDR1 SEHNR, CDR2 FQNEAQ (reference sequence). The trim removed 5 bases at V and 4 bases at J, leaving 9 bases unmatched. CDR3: CASSAPGTGMYEQYF. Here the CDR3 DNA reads TGTGCCAGCAGCGCGCCCGGGACAGGGATGTACGAGCAGTACTTC. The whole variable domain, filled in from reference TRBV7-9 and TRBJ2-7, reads DTGVSQNPRHKITKRGQNVTFRCDPISEHNRLYWYRQTLGQGPEFLTYFQNEAQLEKSRLLSDRFSAERPKGSFSTLEIQRTEQGDSAMYLCASSAPGTGMYEQYFGPGTRLTVT.

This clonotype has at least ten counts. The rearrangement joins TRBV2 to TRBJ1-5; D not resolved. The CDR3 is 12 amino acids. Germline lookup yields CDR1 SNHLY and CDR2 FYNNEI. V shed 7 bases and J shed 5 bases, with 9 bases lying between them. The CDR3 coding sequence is TGTGCCAGCACTATGGGGTATCAGCCCCAGCATTTT. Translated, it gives CASTMGYQPQHF.